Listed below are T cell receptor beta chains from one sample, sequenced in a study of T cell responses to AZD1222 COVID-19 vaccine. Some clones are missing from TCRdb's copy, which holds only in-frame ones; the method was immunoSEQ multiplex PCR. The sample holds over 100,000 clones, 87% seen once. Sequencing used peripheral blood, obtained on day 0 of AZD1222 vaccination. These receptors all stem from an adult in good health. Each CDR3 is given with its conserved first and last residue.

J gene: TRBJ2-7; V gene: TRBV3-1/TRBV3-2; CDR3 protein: CASSPRDRGLSEQYF
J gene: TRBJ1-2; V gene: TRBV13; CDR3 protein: CASSSGQGAYGYTF
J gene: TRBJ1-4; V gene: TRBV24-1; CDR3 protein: CATSDFREGEKLFF
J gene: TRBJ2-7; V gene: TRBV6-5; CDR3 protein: CASSYGGPPYEQYF
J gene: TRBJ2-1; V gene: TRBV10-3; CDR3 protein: CAISGFVGGNEQFF
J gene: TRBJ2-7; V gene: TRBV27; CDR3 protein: CASSFRDNYEQYF
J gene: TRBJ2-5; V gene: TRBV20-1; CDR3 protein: CSASRAQETQYF
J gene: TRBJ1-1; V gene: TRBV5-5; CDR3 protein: CASSLDGSLTGDTEAFF
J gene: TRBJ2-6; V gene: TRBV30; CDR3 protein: CAWGQLEGSGANVLTF
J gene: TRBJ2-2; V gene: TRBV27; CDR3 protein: CASSFLGEEDTGELFF
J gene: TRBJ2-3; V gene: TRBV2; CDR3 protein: CASSTGGTDTQYF
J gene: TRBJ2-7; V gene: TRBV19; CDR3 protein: CASSTQFSVKSSYEQYF
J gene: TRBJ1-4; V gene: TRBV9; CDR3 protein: CASSPSPGYATNEKLFF
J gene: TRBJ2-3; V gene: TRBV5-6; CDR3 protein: CASSRMAGGTDTQYF
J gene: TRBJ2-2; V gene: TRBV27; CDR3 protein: CASRIRAGGFRSYTGELFF
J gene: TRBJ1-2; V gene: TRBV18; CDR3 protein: CASSPTRDRGRDYGYTF
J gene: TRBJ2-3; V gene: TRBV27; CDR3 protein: CASSPDREGTDTQYF